The text below deals with one TCR beta chain. Its specificity is unknown. The study left out patients who had uncontrolled infection, other autoimmune disease, pregnancy or lactation. Every diagnosis used clinical symptoms, serum thyroxine and TRAb, thyroid ultrasound and orbital computed tomography. This record belongs to a study of T cells in Graves' hyperthyroidism and ophthalmopathy. Amplified TCR beta CDR3 regions came from RNA transcripts. The study used the HTBI primer set for a first-round RT-PCR of the TCR CDR3. TCRdb processed the multiplex PCR reads anew with MiXCR; each CDR3 protein has one entry. This sample has 660,000 or so distinct CDR3 sequences, with roughly 46% found just once. V lost 9 bases and J lost 3, with 17 bases in between. CDR1 is LNHDA, CDR2 SQIVND, per germline (reference sequence). This CDR3 region has 14 residues. Whole-study results and caveats: Clonotypes that were expanded in thyroid above 0.001 mostly appeared in blood too. Ophthalmopathy was model-predicted a median roughly six months pre-onset.

The specimen was peripheral blood or thyroid tissue (not recorded which). The V gene is TRBV19, the J gene TRBJ1-2; unclear D gene. The TCR comes from an adult man with Graves' disease, either hyperthyroidism or ophthalmopathy (not recorded which). The CDR3 sequence: CASSPGVQDYGYTF. DNA for the CDR3: TGTGCCAGCTCACCAGGAGTGCAGGACTATGGCTACACCTTC.